These T cell receptor beta chains were read from a single sample in a study of shared clonotypes between healthy human individuals. The repertoire was sequenced with immunoSEQ multiplex PCR; TCRdb's copy has only in-frame clones and lacks some. The sample includes about 2 million clones, roughly 94% seen only once; the top ten take more than 0.95%. Source material: naive CD8+ T cells sorted from blood. The receptors here all came from a man between 18 and 29 years old in good health. Each CDR3 is given with its conserved first and last residue. D genes are given only for firm matches. Rows give clone size only sometimes, using once, few, many, or a class for an expanded clone.

>TRBJ2-7|NA|TRBD1|TRBV29-1
CSVEFVGGQGAYEQYF
TGCAGCGTTGAATTTGTAGGGGGACAGGGGGCGTACGAGCAGTACTTC
>TRBJ1-5|NA|NA|TRBV28
CASRRRAQPQHF
TGTGCCAGCAGAAGGAGAGCCCAGCCCCAGCATTTT
>TRBJ2-3|NA|NA|TRBV7-9
CAILRTDTQYF
TGTGCCATTCTTCGGACAGATACGCAGTATTTT
>TRBJ1-3|NA|NA|TRBV9
CASTGDSENTIYF
TGTGCCAGCACCGGGGATTCAGAAAACACCATATATTTT
>TRBJ1-1|once|NA|TRBV19
CASSITVNTEAFF
TGTGCCAGTAGTATAACGGTAAACACTGAAGCTTTCTTT
>TRBJ2-7|NA|NA|TRBV7-9
CASSLIGGFYEQYF
TGTGCCAGCAGCTTAATAGGGGGGTTCTACGAGCAGTACTTC
>TRBJ2-2|NA|NA|TRBV4-1
CASSVSSPGELFF
TGCGCCAGCAGCGTTAGCTCCCCCGGGGAGCTGTTTTTT
>TRBJ1-3|NA|NA|TRBV5-6
CASSFLDSGNTIYF
TGTGCCAGCAGCTTTCTAGACTCTGGAAACACCATATATTTT
>TRBJ1-2|NA|NA|TRBV5-1
CASSLESYGYTF
TGCGCCAGCAGCTTGGAGTCCTATGGCTACACCTTC
>TRBJ1-1|NA|NA|TRBV7-8
CASSLVEGTEAFF
TGTGCCAGCAGCTTAGTCGAGGGGACTGAAGCTTTCTTT
>TRBJ1-1|NA|NA|TRBV9
CASSVEAGIGLAFF
TGTGCCAGCAGCGTAGAGGCAGGGATAGGGTTGGCTTTCTTT
>TRBJ1-2|NA|NA|TRBV16
CASSQSPGNYGYTF
TGTGCCAGCAGCCAATCTCCGGGTAACTATGGCTACACCTTC
>TRBJ2-3|NA|NA|TRBV27
CASSDRTTPTDTQYF
TGTGCCAGCAGTGACAGGACTACTCCCACAGATACGCAGTATTTT
>TRBJ1-1|NA|NA|TRBV19
CASSPSQGPWGAFF
TGTGCCAGTAGTCCATCTCAGGGCCCCTGGGGAGCTTTCTTT
>TRBJ2-3|NA|NA|TRBV7-3
CASSSGTIDTDTQYF
TGTGCCAGCAGCTCCGGGACAATAGACACAGATACGCAGTATTTT
>TRBJ1-2|once|NA|TRBV19
CASSMGIYGYTF
TGTGCCAGTAGTATGGGAATCTATGGCTACACCTTC
>TRBJ2-1|NA|NA|TRBV6-5
CASSAGSSPRNEQFF
TGTGCCAGCAGCGCCGGGTCCTCTCCTCGAAATGAGCAGTTCTTC